The 17 T cell receptor beta chains reported below all come from one sample, sequenced in a study of neurological immune-mediated disorders. MiXCR, applied by TCRdb to the 5' RACE reads, yields one record per CDR3 protein. The sample has tens of thousands of distinct CDR3 sequences, about 4% seen once. The specimen sequenced was PBMCs. Receptors were obtained from a middle-aged man with multiple sclerosis.

At least ten counts were recorded for this clonotype. This chain uses TRBV12-3 or TRBV12-4 with TRBJ2-3, with D possibly being TRBD2 (6 bases). V was shortened by 7 bases and J by 0 bases, with 17 bases between the two germline ends. The CDR3 covers 16 residues. CDR3 coding DNA: TGTGCCAGCACCCTGGGACTTTCCTTTAGCACAGATACGCAGTATTTT. This codes for CASTLGLSFSTDTQYF.

This clonotype is deemed medium-sized. This sequence joins TRBV20-1 and TRBJ1-5; D is perhaps TRBD1 (6 bases). The CDR3 spans 13 residues. V was pared by 4 bases and J by 1 base, with 8 bases between. CDR1 is DFQATT and CDR2 is SNEGSKA in the germline V gene (reference sequence). The chain's CDR3 is CSAITGSNQPQHF. In nucleotides, the CDR3 is TGCAGTGCTATTACAGGGAGCAATCAGCCCCAGCATTTT.

This clonotype occurred many times. The chain couples TRBV5-1 to TRBJ2-5; TRBD1 might be the D (6 bases). V lost 2 bases and J 3 bases, leaving 8 bases between the germline ends. Germline V gene lookup returns CDR1 SGHRS and CDR2 YFSETQ. The CDR3 has 13 amino acids. For the CDR3, the DNA is TGCGCCAGCAGCTTCGCAGGGGAAGAGACCCAGTACTTC. Residues: CASSFAGEETQYF.

This clonotype was picked up a small number of times. The V and J genes are TRBV18 and TRBJ1-1; D is undetermined. Germline assignment: CDR1 KGHSH and CDR2 LQKENI. Between the trimmed V and J ends, which lost 2 bases and 0 bases, there was a span of 4 bases. The CDR3 is 13 residues long. CDR3 nucleotides: TGTGCCAGCTCACCAGACATGAACACTGAAGCTTTCTTT. Translation: CASSPDMNTEAFF.

In its sample, this clonotype was seen a few times. One base away lies a much larger clone, so this may be a sequencing read error. J is TRBJ1-5 and V is TRBV5-5, with D perhaps TRBD1 (6 bases). Per germline, CDR1 SGHKS and CDR2 YYEKEE (reference sequence). The CDR3 spans 14 residues. The CDR3: CASSHDRNNQPQNF. In nucleotides, the CDR3 is TGTGCCAGCAGCCACGACAGGAACAATCAGCCCCAGAATTTT.

This clonotype was recorded many times. The chain employs TRBV5-1 and TRBJ1-1; the D gene is possibly TRBD1 (5 bases). This CDR3 contains 14 residues. In germline, CDR1 is SGHRS, CDR2 YFSETQ. V was cut by 0 bases and J by 6 bases, with 12 bases left in between. The CDR3 loop is CASSLGAGTPEAFF. Here the CDR3 DNA reads TGCGCCAGCAGCTTGGGAGCCGGGACCCCTGAAGCTTTCTTT. Filled out from reference TRBV5-1 and TRBJ1-1, the complete variable domain reads KAGVTQTPRYLIKTRGQQVTLSCSPISGHRSVSWYQQTPGQGLQFLFEYFSETQRNKGNFPGRFSGRQFSNSRSEMNVSTLELGDSALYLCASSLGAGTPEAFFGQGTRLTVV.

This clonotype was counted many times. In DNA, the CDR3 is TGCAGTGCAACGGGACAGAGCACAGATACGCAGTATTTT. Translated: CSATGQSTDTQYF. V and J are TRBV20-1 and TRBJ2-3, with TRBD1 matching over 7 bases. Germline-derived CDR1 and CDR2 are DFQATT and SNEGSKA (reference sequence). Trimming cost V 6 bases and J 0 bases; bases outside gene matches: 3. This CDR3 has 13 residues.

This clonotype has a handful of counts. The chain links TRBV6-5 to TRBJ1-6; D is perhaps TRBD1 (5 bases). Germline V lookup: CDR1 MNHEY, CDR2 SVGAGI. This CDR3 comprises 15 residues. With 6 bases removed from V and 8 bases from J, the gap between germline ends came to 17 bases. The CDR3 reads CASRKPGVKDSPLHF. The CDR3 DNA is TGTGCCAGCAGAAAGCCGGGGGTAAAGGATTCACCCCTCCACTTT.

At least ten counts were recorded for this clonotype. This sequence joins TRBV4-1 and TRBJ1-6; the match to TRBD1 covers 10 bases. CDR1 and CDR2 (germline): MGHRA, YSYEKL. V lost 3 bases, J lost 5 bases, and 1 base stayed unmatched. The CDR3 has 15 residues. CDR3 sequence (DNA): TGCGCCAGCAGCCATGGGACAGGGGATAATTCACCCCTCCACTTT. Translation gives CASSHGTGDNSPLHF.

This clonotype was recorded at least ten times. The chain links TRBV5-1 to TRBJ2-7; D unclear. Germline lookup yields CDR1 SGHRS and CDR2 YFSETQ. The germline V and J ends were trimmed by 4 bases and 4 bases, with 15 bases remaining between them. This CDR3 region has 14 residues. DNA of the CDR3: TGCGCCAGCAGCCCCGCGTTAGGGAATTACGAGCAGTACTTC. It specifies CASSPALGNYEQYF.

This clonotype has a count of ten or more. The junction and the germline gene differ at one end; a read error may be behind it. This chain joins TRBV3-1 and TRBJ1-6; no definite D call. Germline V lookup: CDR1 LGHDT, CDR2 YNNKEL (reference sequence). The CDR3 has 17 residues. CDR3 in amino acids: CASSQGYPLEYNSPLNF. CDR3 nucleotides: TGTGCCAGCAGCCAAGGTTACCCGTTGGAATATAATTCACCCCTCAACTTT.

This clonotype was counted ten times or more. The chain carries TRBV5-1 and TRBJ1-1; D is undetermined. The germline CDR1 and CDR2 sequences are SGHRS and YFSETQ. This CDR3 comprises 16 residues. The germline V and J ends were trimmed by 0 bases and 3 bases, with 15 bases remaining between them. CDR3 DNA sequence: TGCGCCAGCAGCTTGGCCTCTGGTTCCGTGGACACTGAAGCTTTCTTT. Protein: CASSLASGSVDTEAFF.

This clonotype was seen ten or more times. This sequence joins TRBV5-1 and TRBJ1-1; D remains ambiguous. Germline V lookup: CDR1 SGHRS, CDR2 YFSETQ. The CDR3 runs 14 residues. V was cut by 4 bases and J by 8 bases, with 18 bases left in between. CDR3 sequence: CASSHIDSGGEAFF. CDR3 in DNA: TGCGCCAGCAGCCACATAGACTCCGGCGGGGAAGCTTTCTTT.

This clonotype was seen a handful of times. V is TRBV20-1 and J is TRBJ2-7; weak D call: TRBD1 (6 bases). Trimming took 3 bases from V and 3 from J, leaving 9 bases between them. Germline V lookup: CDR1 DFQATT, CDR2 SNEGSKA (reference sequence). CDR3 length: 12 amino acids. CDR3 nucleotide sequence: TGCAGTGCTAGTTCAGGGGACTACGAGCAGTACTTC. Encoded protein: CSASSGDYEQYF.

Ten or more counts support this clonotype. CDR3 nucleotides: TGCGCCAGCAGCCAAGTCTTTCAGGGGACCTACGAGCAGTACTTC. Its protein product is CASSQVFQGTYEQYF. The V gene is TRBV4-1, the J gene TRBJ2-7, with a tentative D call TRBD1 (6 bases). The ends were cut back, 1 base at V and 2 bases at J, with 12 bases in the middle. Looked up from germline, CDR1 is MGHRA and CDR2 is YSYEKL. There are 15 residues in the CDR3.

This clonotype occurred many times. V gene TRBV5-1 combines with J gene TRBJ1-1, with D possibly matching TRBD1 (5 bases). Trimming took 1 base from V and 1 from J, leaving 8 bases between them. The CDR3 length is 14 residues. Germline CDR1 SGHRS, CDR2 YFSETQ. The DNA for the CDR3 is TGCGCCAGCAGCTTGACAGGTCGGAACACTGAAGCTTTCTTT. Translation: CASSLTGRNTEAFF. Combining the CDR3 with reference TRBV5-1 and TRBJ1-1 gives the whole variable domain KAGVTQTPRYLIKTRGQQVTLSCSPISGHRSVSWYQQTPGQGLQFLFEYFSETQRNKGNFPGRFSGRQFSNSRSEMNVSTLELGDSALYLCASSLTGRNTEAFFGQGTRLTVV.

This clonotype appeared many times. The chain employs TRBV6-5 and TRBJ2-4; a weak D match, TRBD1 (7 bases). V lost 2 bases, J lost 1 base, and 12 bases lay in between. The CDR3 totals 16 residues. Germline assignment: CDR1 MNHEY and CDR2 SVGAGI. The CDR3: CASSYGGGAAKNIQYF. The CDR3 DNA follows: TGTGCCAGCAGTTACGGAGGGGGCGCCGCCAAAAACATTCAGTACTTC.